A selection of T cell receptor beta chains follows, all from one sample in a study of beta chain features in type 1 diabetes. Assay used: immunoSEQ multiplex PCR; TCRdb lists only in-frame clones, some missing. The sample includes 850,000 to 900,000 clones, about a sixth of them seen just once. The sequencing input was naive CD4+ T cells from blood. The receptors were sampled from a woman under 30 in good health. The CDR3 runs from the conserved cysteine through the conserved F or W. Each record gives: clone size, J gene, V gene, D gene, CDR3 DNA, CDR3 protein. D genes are given only for firm matches. Some rows have no size entry. The others give once, few or many, or a class for an expanded clone.

few	TRBJ2-3	TRBV27	-	TGTGCCAGCAGTTTATCCTACCAGGGCGCAGATACGCAGTATTTT	CASSLSYQGADTQYF
few	TRBJ2-3	TRBV7-9	TRBD1	TGTGCCAGCAGCCAATGGACAGGGACAGATACGCAGTATTTT	CASSQWTGTDTQYF
few	TRBJ1-1	TRBV5-6	TRBD1	TGTGCCAGCAGCTCCCGCCGGACAGGGACGATGATTTCTGAAGCTTTCTTT	CASSSRRTGTMISEAFF
-	TRBJ2-3	TRBV5-6	-	TGTGCCAGCAGCCGGGTAGCCAGCACAGATACGCAGTATTTT	CASSRVASTDTQYF
-	TRBJ2-3	TRBV11-2	-	TGTGCCAGCAGCTTAGCGGGCTGGGACACAGATACGCAGTATTTT	CASSLAGWDTDTQYF
few	TRBJ2-7	TRBV29-1	TRBD1	TGCAGCGTCCGGAGGGACAGGGTCCCCTACGAGCAGTACTTC	CSVRRDRVPYEQYF
-	TRBJ2-1	TRBV15	-	TGTGCCACCAGCAGAGATCTATCACGGGGCTGGGATGAGCAGTTCTTC	CATSRDLSRGWDEQFF
-	TRBJ2-1	TRBV9	-	TGTGCCAGCAGCGTAGACTATTACAATGAGCAGTTCTTC	CASSVDYYNEQFF
-	TRBJ1-4	TRBV5-4	-	TGTGCCAGCAGCTTGAATAACGAGGAAAAACTGTTTTTT	CASSLNNEEKLFF
few	TRBJ1-5	TRBV28	-	TGTGCCAGCAGTTTTGGTAGCGGTAGCAATCAGCCCCAGCATTTT	CASSFGSGSNQPQHF
-	TRBJ1-2	TRBV7-9	-	TGTGCCAGCAGCTCTACAGATACTTATAACTATGGCTACACCTTC	CASSSTDTYNYGYTF
-	TRBJ2-3	TRBV4-2	-	TGTGCCAGCAGCCAAGAACTAGTCGCCACAGATACGCAGTATTTT	CASSQELVATDTQYF
few	TRBJ2-7	TRBV4-3	TRBD1	TGCGCCAGCAGCCAAGATTTGGCAGGGGGCTACGAGCAGTACTTC	CASSQDLAGGYEQYF
many	TRBJ1-4	TRBV2	-	TGTGCCAGCAGTGCCGGCCGTAATGAAAAACTGTTTTTT	CASSAGRNEKLFF
few	TRBJ2-6	TRBV4-3	-	TGCGCCAGCAGCCAAGAGCCCGCCTCTGGGGCCAACGTCCTGACTTTC	CASSQEPASGANVLTF
-	TRBJ2-3	TRBV29-1	TRBD2	TGCAGCGTTGAAGATCTAGCGGGATCTGGCGCACAGGGCACAGATACGCAGTATTTT	CSVEDLAGSGAQGTDTQYF
few	TRBJ1-2	TRBV9	-	TGTGCCAGCAGCGAAGGGAGCTCGCGCGGCTACACCTTC	CASSEGSSRGYTF
few	TRBJ2-5	TRBV10-3	-	TGTGCCATCGCTTCTACAGCGGAGGGTAAAGAGACCCAGTACTTC	CAIASTAEGKETQYF
-	TRBJ1-5	TRBV7-2	-	TGTGCCAGCAGCTTACCGTCGAACAGCGACTATAGCAATCAGCCCCAGCATTTT	CASSLPSNSDYSNQPQHF
-	TRBJ1-2	TRBV29-1	-	TGCAGCGTTTCTTGGCAGGGTACTAACTATGGCTACACCTTC	CSVSWQGTNYGYTF
-	TRBJ1-1	TRBV5-1	-	TGCGCCGTAACAAGCCCGGACGGAAACACTGAAGCTTTCTTT	CAVTSPDGNTEAFF
few	TRBJ2-2	TRBV27	-	TGTGCCAGCAGTTTCCTGGACACCGGGGAGCTGTTTTTT	CASSFLDTGELFF
-	TRBJ2-3	TRBV5-1	-	TGCGCCAGCAGCTTGGTTAGTGGAGTCGATACGCAGTATTTT	CASSLVSGVDTQYF
few	TRBJ1-1	TRBV6-9	-	TGTGCCAGCTTGTATAAAGACGAGAAGAAGATGAACACTGAAGCTTTCTTT	CASLYKDEKKMNTEAFF
-	TRBJ1-1	TRBV29-1	TRBD1	TGCGGCGGACAGGAATACACTGAAGCTTTCTTT	CGGQEYTEAFF
-	TRBJ2-1	TRBV7-9	-	TGTGCCAGCAGCTTAGCGCTCGGGGACTCCTACAATGAGCAGTTCTTC	CASSLALGDSYNEQFF
few	TRBJ2-5	TRBV5-1	TRBD1	TGCGCCAGCAGCCCCAAGACAGGGGGGCAAGAGACCCAGTACTTC	CASSPKTGGQETQYF
-	TRBJ2-3	TRBV15	-	TGTGCCACCAGCAGAGCTTGGGCGCGGACCCGCGCGGATACGCAGTATTTT	CATSRAWARTRADTQYF
-	TRBJ2-4	TRBV7-9	TRBD2	TGTGCCAGCAGCCTAGCGGGACACTTGGACATTCAGTACTTC	CASSLAGHLDIQYF
few	TRBJ2-3	TRBV5-1	-	TGCGCCAGCAGCTTGGGGGGATTCCGAACAGATACGCAGTATTTT	CASSLGGFRTDTQYF
-	TRBJ2-1	TRBV9	TRBD2	TGTGCCAGCAGCGTGACTAGCGCGGGAGTCGTAAATGAGCAGTTCTTC	CASSVTSAGVVNEQFF
few	TRBJ1-1	TRBV19	-	TGTGCCAGTAGTATTTCCAGGGACACTGAAGCTTTCTTT	CASSISRDTEAFF
few	TRBJ2-6	TRBV7-2	-	TGTGCCAGCAGGGTATCTGGGGCCAACGTCCTGACTTTC	CASRVSGANVLTF
-	TRBJ2-1	TRBV11-2	TRBD2	TGTGCCGCGTCAGGACTAGCGGGAGCGAGTGAGCAGTTCTTC	CAASGLAGASEQFF
-	TRBJ2-7	TRBV2	-	TGTGCCAGCAGTGAAGGCCAGGGATCAATCTACGAGCAGTACTTC	CASSEGQGSIYEQYF
-	TRBJ2-7	TRBV19	-	TGTGCCAGTAGTACCCCCCCGAGTGACGAGCAGTACTTC	CASSTPPSDEQYF
few	TRBJ2-1	TRBV10-3	TRBD2	TGTGCCATCAGGGGGACTAGCGGGAACTGGAATGAGCAGTTCTTC	CAIRGTSGNWNEQFF
few	TRBJ2-7	TRBV6-5	-	TGTGCCAGCAGTTACCGGCAGAACAGTTACGAGCAGTACTTC	CASSYRQNSYEQYF
few	TRBJ2-6	TRBV15	-	TGTGCCACCAGAAGCGGGACATCTGGGGCCAACGTCCTGACTTTC	CATRSGTSGANVLTF
-	TRBJ2-5	TRBV27	-	TGTGCCAGCAGTTTGACTAGTCGAGAGACCCAGTACTTC	CASSLTSRETQYF
few	TRBJ2-7	TRBV11-2	-	TGTGCCAGCAGGGCGGTCGGGAGTTTCTACGAGCAGTACTTC	CASRAVGSFYEQYF